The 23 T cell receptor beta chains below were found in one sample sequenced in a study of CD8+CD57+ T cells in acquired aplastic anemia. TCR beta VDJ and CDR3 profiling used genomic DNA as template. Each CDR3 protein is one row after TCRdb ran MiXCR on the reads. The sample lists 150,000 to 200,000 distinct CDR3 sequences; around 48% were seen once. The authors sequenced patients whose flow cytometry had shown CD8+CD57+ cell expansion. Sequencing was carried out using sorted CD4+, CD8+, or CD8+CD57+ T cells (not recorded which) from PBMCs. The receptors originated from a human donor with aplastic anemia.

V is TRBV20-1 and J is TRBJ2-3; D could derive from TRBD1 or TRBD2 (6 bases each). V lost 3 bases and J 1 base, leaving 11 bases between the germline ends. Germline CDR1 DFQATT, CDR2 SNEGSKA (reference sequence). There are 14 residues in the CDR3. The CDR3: CSASKRGGTDTQYF. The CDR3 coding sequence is TGCAGTGCTAGTAAGAGGGGGGGCACAGATACGCAGTATTTT.

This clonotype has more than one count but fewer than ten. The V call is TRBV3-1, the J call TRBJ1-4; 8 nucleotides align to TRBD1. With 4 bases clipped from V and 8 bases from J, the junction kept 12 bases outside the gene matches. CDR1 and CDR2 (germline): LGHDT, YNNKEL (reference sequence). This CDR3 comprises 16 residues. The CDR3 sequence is CASSPSPTGVLEKLFF. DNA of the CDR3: TGTGCCAGCAGCCCTTCCCCGACAGGGGTTTTAGAAAAACTGTTTTTT.

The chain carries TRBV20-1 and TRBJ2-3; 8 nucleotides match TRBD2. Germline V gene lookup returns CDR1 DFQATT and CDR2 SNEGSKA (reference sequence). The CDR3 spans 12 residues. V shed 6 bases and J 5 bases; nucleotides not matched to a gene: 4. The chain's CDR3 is CSAPTSVDTQYF. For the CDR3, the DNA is TGCAGTGCCCCGACTAGCGTAGATACGCAGTATTTT.

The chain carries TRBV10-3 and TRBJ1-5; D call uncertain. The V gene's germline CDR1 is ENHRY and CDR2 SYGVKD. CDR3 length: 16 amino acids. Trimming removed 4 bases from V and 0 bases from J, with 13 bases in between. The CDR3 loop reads CAISAEDGYSNQPQHF. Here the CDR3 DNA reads TGTGCCATCAGTGCCGAGGACGGATATAGCAATCAGCCCCAGCATTTT.

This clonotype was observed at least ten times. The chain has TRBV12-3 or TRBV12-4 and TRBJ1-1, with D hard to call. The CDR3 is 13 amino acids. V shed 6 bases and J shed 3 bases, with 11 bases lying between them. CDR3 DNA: TGTGCCAGCAGCCTGGAAGAGGACACTGAAGCTTTCTTT. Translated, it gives CASSLEEDTEAFF.

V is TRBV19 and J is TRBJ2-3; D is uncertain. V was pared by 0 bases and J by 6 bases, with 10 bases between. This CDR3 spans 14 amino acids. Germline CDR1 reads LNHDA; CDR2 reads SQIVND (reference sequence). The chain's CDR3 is CASSIEDTRDTQYF. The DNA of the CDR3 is TGTGCCAGTAGTATAGAAGATACAAGGGATACGCAGTATTTT.

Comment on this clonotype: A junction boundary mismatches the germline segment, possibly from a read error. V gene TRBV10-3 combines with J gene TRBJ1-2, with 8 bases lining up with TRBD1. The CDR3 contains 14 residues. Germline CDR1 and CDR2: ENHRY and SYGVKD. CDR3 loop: CAISNDRQGNGYIF. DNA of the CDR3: TGTGCCATCAGTAACGATCGACAGGGGAACGGCTACATCTTC.

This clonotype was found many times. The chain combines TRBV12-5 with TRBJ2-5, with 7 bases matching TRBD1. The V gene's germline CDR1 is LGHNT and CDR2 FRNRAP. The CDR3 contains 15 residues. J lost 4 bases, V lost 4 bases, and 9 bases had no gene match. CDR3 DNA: TGTGCTAGTGGTTCCGGACAGGCCGAGGGAGAGACCCAGTACTTC. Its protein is CASGSGQAEGETQYF.

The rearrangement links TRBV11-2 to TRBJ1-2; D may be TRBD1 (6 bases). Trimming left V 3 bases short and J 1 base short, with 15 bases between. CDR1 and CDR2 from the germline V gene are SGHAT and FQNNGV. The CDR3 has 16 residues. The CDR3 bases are TGTGCCAGCAGCTTTAGGGGGACCGGGCGTAACTATGGCTACACCTTC. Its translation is CASSFRGTGRNYGYTF.

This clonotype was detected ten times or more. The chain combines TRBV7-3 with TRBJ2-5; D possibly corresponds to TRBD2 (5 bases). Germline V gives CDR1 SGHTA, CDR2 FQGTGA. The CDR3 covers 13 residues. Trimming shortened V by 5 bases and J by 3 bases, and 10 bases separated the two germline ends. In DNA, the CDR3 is TGTGCCAGCAGCCTAGACTATAAAGAGACCCAGTACTTC. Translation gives CASSLDYKETQYF.

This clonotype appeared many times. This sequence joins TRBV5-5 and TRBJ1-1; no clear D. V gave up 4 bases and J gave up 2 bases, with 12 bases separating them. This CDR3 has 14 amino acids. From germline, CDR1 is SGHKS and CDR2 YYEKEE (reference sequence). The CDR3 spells CASSELTFNTEAFF. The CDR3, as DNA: TGTGCCAGCAGCGAATTGACATTCAACACTGAAGCTTTCTTT.

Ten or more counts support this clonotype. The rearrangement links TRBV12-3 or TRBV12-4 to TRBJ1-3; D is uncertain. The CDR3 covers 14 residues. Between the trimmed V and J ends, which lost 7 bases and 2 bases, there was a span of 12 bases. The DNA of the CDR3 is TGTGCCAGCAAACGCCCCGTCCCTGGAAACACCATATATTTT. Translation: CASKRPVPGNTIYF.

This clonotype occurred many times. CDR3 bases: TGTGCCAGCAGGTCCGGGGGCGCGCGTGGCTACACCTTC. Translation gives CASRSGGARGYTF. J is TRBJ1-2 and V is TRBV12-3 or TRBV12-4; tentatively, D is TRBD1 (6 bases). Trimming shortened V by 6 bases and J by 7 bases, and 15 bases separated the two germline ends. This CDR3 has 13 amino acids.

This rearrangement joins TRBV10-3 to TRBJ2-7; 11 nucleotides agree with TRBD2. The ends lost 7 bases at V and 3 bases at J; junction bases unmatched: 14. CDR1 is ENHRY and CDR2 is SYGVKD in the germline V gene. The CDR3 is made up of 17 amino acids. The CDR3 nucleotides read TGTGCCATCATTGGAGGGACTAGCGGCTTAGTTAACTACGAGCAGTACTTC. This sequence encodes CAIIGGTSGLVNYEQYF.

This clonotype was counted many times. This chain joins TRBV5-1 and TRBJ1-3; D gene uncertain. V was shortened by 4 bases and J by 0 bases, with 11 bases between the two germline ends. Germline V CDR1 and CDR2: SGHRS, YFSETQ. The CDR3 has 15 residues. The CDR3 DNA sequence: TGCGCCAGCAGCGGGGTCGGAAGCTCTGGAAACACCATATATTTT. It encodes CASSGVGSSGNTIYF.

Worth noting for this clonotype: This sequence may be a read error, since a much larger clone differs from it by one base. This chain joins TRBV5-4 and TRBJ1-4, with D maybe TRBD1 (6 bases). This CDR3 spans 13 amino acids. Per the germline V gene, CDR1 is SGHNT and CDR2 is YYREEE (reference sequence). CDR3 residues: CASSPGANEELFF. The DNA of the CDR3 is TGTGCCAGCAGCCCGGGGGCTAATGAAGAACTGTTTTTT.

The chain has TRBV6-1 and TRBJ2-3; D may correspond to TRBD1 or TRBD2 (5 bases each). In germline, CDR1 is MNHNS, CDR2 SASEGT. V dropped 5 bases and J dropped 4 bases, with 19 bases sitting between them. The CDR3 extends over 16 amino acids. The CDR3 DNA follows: TGTGCCAGCAGTCAACCCGGGACGGGGAACCCAGATACGCAGTATTTT. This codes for CASSQPGTGNPDTQYF.

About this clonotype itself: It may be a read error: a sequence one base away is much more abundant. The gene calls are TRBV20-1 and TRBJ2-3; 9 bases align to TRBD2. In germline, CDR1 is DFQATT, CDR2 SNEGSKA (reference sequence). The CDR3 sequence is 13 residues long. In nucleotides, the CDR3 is TGCAGTGCTAGGTTAGCGGGGGCCGATATGCAGTATTTT. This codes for CSARLAGADMQYF.

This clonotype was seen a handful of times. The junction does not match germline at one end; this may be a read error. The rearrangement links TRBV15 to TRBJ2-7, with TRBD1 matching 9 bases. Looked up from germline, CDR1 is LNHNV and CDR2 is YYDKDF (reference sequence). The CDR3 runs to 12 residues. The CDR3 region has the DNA TGTGCCACCGGGACAGGGCGCTACGAGCGGTACTTC. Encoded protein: CATGTGRYERYF.

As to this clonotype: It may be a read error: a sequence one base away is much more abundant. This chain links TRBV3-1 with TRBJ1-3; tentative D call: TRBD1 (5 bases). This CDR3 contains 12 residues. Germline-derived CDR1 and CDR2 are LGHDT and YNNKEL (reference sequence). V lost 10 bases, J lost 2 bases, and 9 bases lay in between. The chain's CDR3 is CATRGPGNTIYF. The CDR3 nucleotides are TGTGCCACGAGGGGTCCTGGAAACACCATATATTTT.

The CDR3 sequence is CASSRTNRETQYF. The CDR3 DNA reads as TGTGCCAGCAGCCGGACAAATCGAGAGACCCAGTACTTC. The V call is TRBV7-3, the J call TRBJ2-5; a weak D match, TRBD1 (5 bases). The CDR3 totals 13 residues. Germline V gene lookup returns CDR1 SGHTA and CDR2 FQGTGA. Between the trimmed V and J ends, which lost 5 bases and 4 bases, there was a span of 11 bases.

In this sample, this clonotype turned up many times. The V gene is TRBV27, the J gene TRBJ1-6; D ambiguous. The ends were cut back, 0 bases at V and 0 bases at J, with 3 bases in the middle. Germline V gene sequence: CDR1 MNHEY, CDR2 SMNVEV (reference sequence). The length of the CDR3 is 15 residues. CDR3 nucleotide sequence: TGTGCCAGCAGTTTATCGTCCTCCTATAATTCACCCCTCCACTTT. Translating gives CASSLSSSYNSPLHF.

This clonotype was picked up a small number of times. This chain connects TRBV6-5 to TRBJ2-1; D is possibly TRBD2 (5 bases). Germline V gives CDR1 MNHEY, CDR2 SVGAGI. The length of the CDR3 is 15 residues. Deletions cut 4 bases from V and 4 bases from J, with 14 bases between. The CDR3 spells CASSSTTGSYNEQFF. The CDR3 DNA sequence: TGTGCCAGCAGTTCTACGACGGGGAGTTACAATGAGCAGTTCTTC.